The next 12 T cell receptor beta chains were all read from a single sample in a study of technical replicates of blood from a few donors. Sequencing used immunoSEQ multiplex PCR; TCRdb keeps in-frame clones, though not all of them. The sample has about 97,000 clones; about 95% are singletons. Sequenced material: T cells isolated from PBMCs. All receptors derive from a human donor in good health.

The rearrangement links TRBV7-9 to TRBJ2-1; D gene ambiguous. The CDR3 contains 12 residues. The V and J ends lost 1 base and 6 bases respectively, with 4 bases between them. From germline, CDR1 is SEHNR and CDR2 FQNEAQ (reference sequence). CDR3 region: CASSLDGNEQFF. Written as DNA, the CDR3 is TGTGCCAGCAGCTTAGACGGCAATGAGCAGTTCTTC.

The chain couples TRBV7-2 to TRBJ2-7, with 12 bases aligning to TRBD2. The CDR3 is 16 amino acids. Germline V gives CDR1 SGHTA, CDR2 FQGNSA. The J segment lost 4 bases and the V segment lost 5 bases, leaving 9 bases of the junction unmatched. This CDR3 reads CASSPLGGLAGYEQYF. The CDR3 coding sequence is TGTGCCAGCAGCCCCCTCGGAGGACTAGCGGGGTACGAGCAGTACTTC.

The chain employs TRBV7-2 and TRBJ2-7; D gene ambiguous. Germline lookup yields CDR1 SGHTA and CDR2 FQGNSA. This CDR3 has 13 amino acids. Trimming left V 4 bases short and J 0 bases short, with 7 bases between. The chain's CDR3 is CASSYGPSYEQYF. DNA of the CDR3: TGTGCCAGCAGCTATGGCCCCTCCTACGAGCAGTACTTC.

The chain uses TRBV6-6 and TRBJ1-3; the D gene is possibly TRBD1 (6 bases). Germline CDR1 reads MNHNY; CDR2 reads SVGAGI (reference sequence). The CDR3 runs to 12 residues. V gave up 5 bases and J gave up 7 bases, with 9 bases separating them. This CDR3 reads CASSGQGNTIYF. CDR3 DNA: TGTGCCAGCAGTGGGCAGGGGAACACCATATATTTT.

The V gene is TRBV10-2, the J gene TRBJ2-7, with D hard to call. V shed 2 bases and J shed 0 bases, with 11 bases lying between them. Germline loops: CDR1 WSHSY, CDR2 SAAADI. This CDR3 is built from 15 residues. CDR3 DNA: TGCGCCAGCAGTGAGCCAGGTGGCTTCTCCTACGAGCAGTACTTC. This sequence encodes CASSEPGGFSYEQYF.

V usage is TRBV7-2 and J usage is TRBJ2-5, with 11 bases aligning to TRBD2. Per the germline V gene, CDR1 is SGHTA and CDR2 is FQGNSA. The CDR3 spans 15 residues. Losses at the gene ends were 6 bases for V and 5 bases for J; bases not matched to a gene: 8. This chain's CDR3 is CASRSTSGSLETQYF. The CDR3 nucleotides are TGTGCCAGCAGGTCTACTAGCGGGAGTCTGGAGACCCAGTACTTC.

This clone came up once. J is TRBJ2-5 and V is TRBV28, with 7 bases matching TRBD1. After removal of 5 bases from V and 1 base from J, the junction contained 4 bases not matched to a gene. In germline, CDR1 is MDHEN, CDR2 SYDVKM. The CDR3 has 14 amino acids. The CDR3 sequence: CASSGTAPQETQYF. Here the CDR3 DNA reads TGTGCCAGCAGTGGGACAGCTCCCCAAGAGACCCAGTACTTC.

The CDR3 loop reads CASKQQSGTNEQFF. The CDR3 region has the DNA TGTGCCAGTAAACAGCAGAGCGGGACCAATGAGCAGTTCTTC. V gene TRBV19 combines with J gene TRBJ2-1; 7 nucleotides agree with TRBD2. V trimming: 7 bases; J trimming: 6 bases; junction bases outside the gene matches: 9. Germline-derived CDR1 and CDR2 are LNHDA and SQIVND (reference sequence). This CDR3 contains 14 residues.

The V and J genes are TRBV28 and TRBJ1-1; no definite D call. With 6 bases removed from V and 0 bases from J, the gap between germline ends came to 8 bases. From germline, CDR1 is MDHEN and CDR2 SYDVKM. The CDR3 is made up of 13 amino acids. The CDR3 is CASSPVMNTEAFF. The CDR3 nucleotides read TGTGCCAGCAGCCCGGTTATGAACACTGAAGCTTTCTTT.

The gene calls are TRBV11-1 and TRBJ2-7; 9 nucleotides agree with TRBD1. CDR1 is SGHAT, CDR2 FQDESV, per germline (reference sequence). The CDR3 length is 16 residues. Unmatched junction bases numbered 10, after V lost 5 bases and J lost 2 bases. Written as DNA, the CDR3 is TGTGCCAGCAGCCAGACCGGGACAGGGAACCCCTACGAGCAGTACTTC. Its translation is CASSQTGTGNPYEQYF.

The chain recombines TRBV25-1 with TRBJ1-2, with D possibly matching TRBD1 (5 bases). Germline-derived CDR1 and CDR2 are MGHDK and SYGVNS. The CDR3 consists of 14 residues. Trimming took 3 bases from V and 5 from J, leaving 13 bases between them. The CDR3 loop reads CASSEHGGTYGYTF. Here the CDR3 DNA reads TGTGCCAGCAGTGAGCACGGGGGAACGTATGGCTACACCTTC.

The gene calls are TRBV28 and TRBJ2-2; D unresolved. This CDR3 is 14 amino acids long. Germline V CDR1 and CDR2: MDHEN, SYDVKM. V dropped 3 bases and J dropped 3 bases, with 8 bases sitting between them. The CDR3 loop reads CASSFDSYTGELFF. The CDR3 DNA follows: TGTGCCAGCAGTTTCGATAGTTACACCGGGGAGCTGTTTTTT.